This T cell receptor beta chain was recovered during a study of blood T cell repertoires in COVID-19. Looking at the study overall: Samples taken during acute and convalescent COVID-19 were collected in the United States, Italy and Spain.

This clone turned up a few times. Sequencing was performed with immunoSEQ multiplex PCR; in TCRdb, only in-frame clones are kept and a portion is missing. The sample has 25,000 to 35,000 clones, roughly nine tenths seen once. Germline V CDR1 and CDR2: SGHNT, YYREEE (reference sequence). V lost 1 base and J 7 bases, leaving 20 bases between the germline ends. The CDR3 is 16 amino acids. This clonotype was obtained from an older man with active COVID-19. The chain uses TRBV5-4 and TRBJ1-1; D may be TRBD1 (5 bases). The sample was peripheral blood. CDR3 sequence (DNA): TGTGCCAGCAGCTTGCGCCGGGGGGTTACGTCGAGTGAAGCTTTCTTT. Its translation is CASSLRRGVTSSEAFF.